The next 16 T cell receptor beta chains were all read from a single sample in a study. TCRdb processed the RT-PCR reads anew with MiXCR; each CDR3 protein has one entry. The data hold around 700,000 distinct CDR3 sequences, with 14% observed a single time. Material for sequencing was memory CD4+ T cells from blood. The origin of the receptors is a female donor in good health, serving as a healthy control.

This clonotype was observed at least ten times. This chain joins TRBV6-1 and TRBJ2-1; 12 bases match TRBD2. Losses at the gene ends were 7 bases for V and 8 bases for J; bases not matched to a gene: 9. Germline CDR1 reads MNHNS; CDR2 reads SASEGT. CDR3 length equals 15 residues. CDR3 residues: CASNPGLAGLDEQFF. The CDR3 coding sequence is TGTGCCAGCAACCCGGGACTAGCGGGCTTAGATGAGCAGTTCTTC.

This clonotype was counted a few times. This chain connects TRBV5-1 to TRBJ1-4, with 8 bases fitting TRBD1. V lost 0 bases, J lost 8 bases, and 9 bases stayed unmatched. The CDR3 extends over 16 amino acids. Looked up from germline, CDR1 is SGHRS and CDR2 is YFSETQ. The CDR3 region is CASSLAPGQGGEKLFF. Written as DNA, the CDR3 is TGCGCCAGCAGCTTGGCGCCTGGACAGGGTGGCGAAAAACTGTTTTTT.

A few counts support this clonotype. The rearrangement joins TRBV5-1 to TRBJ2-3; 8 bases line up with TRBD2. V was clipped by 5 bases and J by 0 bases; unmatched bases: 11. This CDR3 spans 17 amino acids. The V gene's germline CDR1 is SGHRS and CDR2 YFSETQ. The CDR3 loop is CASRTTSGLTSTDTQYF. CDR3 DNA: TGCGCCAGCAGGACTACTAGCGGACTAACTAGCACAGATACGCAGTATTTT.

The gene calls are TRBV10-3 and TRBJ2-5; 15 nucleotides match TRBD2. CDR1 is ENHRY and CDR2 is SYGVKD in the germline V gene. With V trimmed by 2 bases and J by 5 bases, 15 bases remained unmatched. This CDR3 spans 20 amino acids. The DNA of the CDR3 is TGTGCCATCAGTGAGGACCACCGGACTAGCGGGAGGGCCGGGTATGAGACCCAGTACTTC. Residues: CAISEDHRTSGRAGYETQYF.

Ten or more counts support this clonotype. The genes are TRBV29-1 and TRBJ2-1; no firm D call. Germline CDR1 SQVTM, CDR2 ANQGSEA. The V end was cut by 7 bases, the J end by 6 bases, with 7 bases between. The CDR3 extends over 10 amino acids. The CDR3 reads CSAGLNEQFF. Here the CDR3 DNA reads TGCAGCGCCGGCCTCAATGAGCAGTTCTTC.

This clonotype was detected many times. The chain couples TRBV10-3 to TRBJ2-1, with 7 bases aligning to TRBD2. This CDR3 region has 13 residues. The germline gives CDR1 ENHRY, CDR2 SYGVKD. The V and J ends lost 6 bases and 8 bases, in that order; junction bases with no gene match: 7. CDR3 nucleotides: TGTGCCATCAGCAGCGGGGAGGGGCATGAGCAGTTCTTC. It codes for CAISSGEGHEQFF.

This clonotype was seen at least ten times. This chain uses TRBV4-2 with TRBJ2-1, with a weak D call TRBD1 (5 bases). With 3 bases removed from V and 9 bases from J, the gap between germline ends came to 12 bases. This CDR3 spans 13 amino acids. The germline V gene has CDR1 LGHNA and CDR2 YNFKEQ. The CDR3 reads CASSQTEQGEQFF. CDR3 sequence (DNA): TGTGCCAGCAGCCAGACCGAGCAGGGTGAGCAGTTCTTC.

This clonotype has at least ten counts. The chain recombines TRBV20-1 with TRBJ2-1, with D possibly being TRBD2 (6 bases). CDR3 size: 17 residues. Germline CDR1 reads DFQATT; CDR2 reads SNEGSKA (reference sequence). Trimming took off 5 bases at V and 5 bases at J, with 25 bases between the two ends. In DNA form, the CDR3 reads TGCAGTGCTGTCGGGCGGGGCCCCCGGGAGTATAACAATGAGCAGTTCTTC. It codes for CSAVGRGPREYNNEQFF.

This chain connects TRBV5-1 to TRBJ1-1; TRBD1 might be the D (6 bases). The germline V gene has CDR1 SGHRS and CDR2 YFSETQ. The CDR3 has 14 residues. V dropped 4 bases and J dropped 1 base, with 11 bases sitting between them. This CDR3 is CASSQDRPNTEAFF. CDR3 sequence (DNA): TGCGCCAGCAGCCAGGACAGACCGAACACTGAAGCTTTCTTT.

CDR3: CASSFPGSTDTQYF. The CDR3 DNA is TGTGCCAGCAGCTTTCCAGGCAGCACAGATACGCAGTATTTT. V usage is TRBV5-4 and J usage is TRBJ2-3, with D unresolved. The germline V gene encodes CDR1 SGHNT and CDR2 YYREEE (reference sequence). The CDR3 is made up of 14 amino acids. Trimming removed 2 bases at V and 0 bases at J, with 7 bases between.

The gene calls are TRBV6-6 and TRBJ2-1, with 7 bases matching TRBD2. Germline values: CDR1 MNHNY, CDR2 SVGAGI (reference sequence). The trim removed 0 bases at V and 7 bases at J, leaving 3 bases unmatched. CDR3 size: 14 residues. In DNA, the CDR3 is TGTGCCAGCAGTTACTCGGGACTAACTAATGAGCAGTTCTTC. As protein: CASSYSGLTNEQFF.

This clonotype was counted ten times or more. V usage is TRBV12-3 or TRBV12-4 and J usage is TRBJ2-5; possible D gene TRBD2, 6 bases. This CDR3 spans 15 amino acids. V lost 6 bases, J lost 0 bases, and 14 bases lay in between. The DNA of the CDR3 is TGTGCCAGCAGCCCCGGGGGAGCGTACCAAGAGACCCAGTACTTC. This gives the protein CASSPGGAYQETQYF.

This clonotype was observed a handful of times. V usage is TRBV4-3 and J usage is TRBJ2-3; TRBD2 agrees at 12 bases. Germline V gene sequence: CDR1 LGHNA, CDR2 YSLEER. The J segment lost 4 bases and the V segment lost 0 bases, leaving 11 bases of the junction unmatched. There are 19 residues in the CDR3. The CDR3 is CASSQDLVGGLAGSDTQYF. The DNA for the CDR3 is TGCGCCAGCAGCCAAGATCTTGTAGGAGGACTAGCGGGATCAGATACGCAGTATTTT.

This clonotype was recorded at least ten times. This chain uses TRBV4-1 with TRBJ1-2; a possible D gene is TRBD1 (6 bases). CDR1 and CDR2 (germline): MGHRA, YSYEKL. V lost 0 bases and J 5 bases, leaving 16 bases between the germline ends. This CDR3 contains 16 residues. The CDR3 coding sequence is TGCGCCAGCAGCCAAGATCTGTCAGGGGCGCGGTATGGCTACACCTTC. It is translated as CASSQDLSGARYGYTF.

J is TRBJ2-3 and V is TRBV20-1; D assignment may be TRBD1 or TRBD2 (5 bases each). Trimming pared 0 bases from V and 4 bases from J, leaving 14 bases between. The CDR3 is 15 amino acids. In germline, CDR1 is DFQATT, CDR2 SNEGSKA (reference sequence). CDR3 sequence: CSARDRLRGSDTQYF. In DNA, the CDR3 is TGCAGTGCTAGAGATCGACTGAGGGGCTCAGATACGCAGTATTTT.

The chain employs TRBV14 and TRBJ2-1; 11 bases line up with TRBD1. Germline V lookup: CDR1 SGHDN, CDR2 FVKESK. V lost 4 bases, J lost 7 bases, and 12 bases stayed unmatched. The CDR3 is made up of 17 amino acids. The CDR3 loop is CASSPTAGQGVYNEQFF. The CDR3 nucleotides are TGTGCCAGCAGCCCCACCGCGGGACAGGGGGTGTATAATGAGCAGTTCTTC.